This TCR beta chain was sequenced during a study of blood T cell repertoires in COVID-19. For the study at large: COVID-19 samples, acute and convalescent, were from the United States, Italy and Spain. T cells, B-cell-depleted T cells, or PBMCs provided the cDNA or gDNA that served as material.

V shed 1 base and J 3 bases; nucleotides not matched to a gene: 3. CDR1 is SGHAT and CDR2 is FQNNGV in the germline V gene. CDR3 length equals 16 residues. Authors' processing steps: For nucleated cells, counts were estimated from reference gene primer amplification. Data came from immunoSEQ multiplex PCR; TCRdb stores just in-frame clones and leaves some out. V and J calls and clone size follow that table, whereas D and trimming were derived from the DNA. The table includes about 150,000 clones, approximately 86% detected once. This TCR was recovered from a woman aged 45-59 years with acute or convalescent COVID-19. Material for sequencing was peripheral blood. The chain carries TRBV11-2 and TRBJ2-3, with 11 bases identical to TRBD2. The CDR3 DNA reads as TGTGCCAGCAGCTTAGCCCCTAGCGGGAGGACAGATACGCAGTATTTT. Protein: CASSLAPSGRTDTQYF.